Below are 27 T cell receptor beta chains sequenced from a single sample in a study of a mutant IDH1 vaccine in newly diagnosed glioma. Sequenced by immunoSEQ multiplex PCR; TCRdb stores in-frame clones only, minus some. The sample consists of around 52,000 clones, 85% to 90% of them appearing once. No antigen has been assigned to these receptors. Time point here: week 5, during vaccination. With topical imiquimod, each dose of the vaccine consisted of 300 ug of mutant IDH1 20-mer peptide. Sequences were derived from PBMCs, sampled from a glioma patient whose treatment included an IDH1 peptide vaccine. These receptors originate from a woman in her thirties or forties with glioma.

The gene calls are TRBV6-5 and TRBJ1-2, with TRBD1 as a possible D gene (5 bases). The germline V gene encodes CDR1 MNHEY and CDR2 SVGAGI. Trimming stripped 4 bases from V and 0 bases from J, with 12 bases between. The CDR3 loop spans 15 amino acids. The CDR3 DNA follows: TGTGCCAGCAGTTTGGGGGAGGGAGCTAACTATGGCTACACCTTC. This translates into CASSLGEGANYGYTF.

This rearrangement joins TRBV2 to TRBJ1-2; a weak D match, TRBD1 (6 bases). The V gene's germline CDR1 is SNHLY and CDR2 FYNNEI. V lost 7 bases and J lost 4, with 13 bases in between. The CDR3 is made up of 13 amino acids. The CDR3 loop is CASTTTGSYGYTF. The CDR3 DNA follows: TGTGCCAGCACCACGACAGGTAGCTATGGCTACACCTTC.

In regard to this clone: The same CDR3 is also encoded by other DNA sequences in this sample. The chain employs TRBV18 and TRBJ1-1; a weak D match, TRBD1 (5 bases). V lost 3 bases and J 4 bases, leaving 9 bases between the germline ends. Germline CDR1 is KGHSH and CDR2 is LQKENI. This CDR3 comprises 13 residues. The chain's CDR3 is CASSPQGGTEAFF. In DNA, the CDR3 is TGTGCCAGCTCACCGCAGGGAGGCACTGAAGCTTTCTTT.

The chain uses TRBV27 and TRBJ2-7; 8 nucleotides match TRBD1. Per germline, CDR1 MNHEY and CDR2 SMNVEV (reference sequence). The CDR3 runs to 14 residues. Trimming cost V 3 bases and J 2 bases; bases outside gene matches: 3. The CDR3 nucleotides are TGTGCCAGCAGTTTCGGGGACAGGACCTACGAGCAGTACTTC. It encodes CASSFGDRTYEQYF.

The chain links TRBV5-5 to TRBJ2-1, with 7 bases matching TRBD2. V dropped 4 bases and J dropped 5; count of bases not matched to a gene: 9. The V gene's germline CDR1 is SGHKS and CDR2 YYEKEE (reference sequence). The CDR3 covers 15 residues. The CDR3 reads CASSASGTTDNEQFF. The CDR3 DNA reads as TGTGCCAGCAGCGCGTCCGGGACTACCGACAATGAGCAGTTCTTC.

This chain joins TRBV9 and TRBJ2-3, with 10 bases fitting TRBD2. The V gene's germline CDR1 is SGDLS and CDR2 YYNGEE. This CDR3 region has 16 residues. V shed 7 bases and J 5 bases; nucleotides not matched to a gene: 13. Here the CDR3 DNA reads TGTGCCAGCGGCGGGACTAGCGACACGTGGGGAGATACGCAGTATTTT. Amino acids: CASGGTSDTWGDTQYF.

A few counts support this clone. The chain is built from TRBV19 and TRBJ2-4; D not resolved. The V gene lost 5 bases and the J gene lost 6 bases, with 17 bases spanning the gap. The germline gives CDR1 LNHDA, CDR2 SQIVND (reference sequence). The CDR3 runs 15 residues. Here the CDR3 reads CASSGPTATVNIQYF. The CDR3 coding sequence is TGTGCCAGTAGTGGGCCCACGGCAACAGTAAACATTCAGTACTTC.

CDR3 loop: CASSYDGTYEQYF. The DNA of the CDR3 is TGTGCCAGCAGTTACGACGGAACCTACGAGCAGTACTTC. The J gene is TRBJ2-7, the V gene TRBV27, with no clear D. The CDR3 sequence is 13 residues long. CDR1 and CDR2 (germline): MNHEY, SMNVEV (reference sequence). Trimming left V 4 bases short and J 2 bases short, with 9 bases between.

The CDR3 is CASREGGNEQFF. CDR3 nucleotide sequence: TGTGCCAGCAGAGAGGGGGGCAATGAGCAGTTCTTC. The chain carries TRBV2 and TRBJ2-1, with D perhaps assigned TRBD1 or TRBD2 (6 bases each). Germline CDR1 reads SNHLY; CDR2 reads FYNNEI. Trimming left V 6 bases short and J 6 bases short, with 9 bases between. There are 12 residues in the CDR3.

The rearrangement links TRBV7-2 to TRBJ1-1; TRBD1 aligns across 7 bases. Germline V gives CDR1 SGHTA, CDR2 FQGNSA. J was trimmed by 2 bases and V by 2 bases; bases with no gene match: 8. The CDR3 contains 16 residues. In DNA form, the CDR3 reads TGTGCCAGCAGCTTACAGATAGCAGGGGGTAACACTGAAGCTTTCTTT. Encoded protein: CASSLQIAGGNTEAFF. The variable domain in full, with the rest retrieved from reference TRBV7-2 and TRBJ1-1, is GAGVSQSPSNKVTEKGKDVELRCDPISGHTALYWYRQSLGQGLEFLIYFQGNSAPDKSGLPSDRFSAERTGGSVSTLTIQRTQQEDSAVYLCASSLQIAGGNTEAFFGQGTRLTVV.

The rearrangement links TRBV19 to TRBJ2-7, with 11 bases that match TRBD2. Germline CDR1 is LNHDA and CDR2 is SQIVND (reference sequence). This CDR3 contains 14 residues. V lost 6 bases, J lost 8 bases, and 9 bases stayed unmatched. The CDR3, as DNA: TGTGCCAGTAGCCCGGGACTAGCGGCTATGAAGCAGTACTTC. Translating gives CASSPGLAAMKQYF.

This chain's CDR3 is CASSLAWGRYEQYF. As DNA, the CDR3 is TGTGCCAGCAGCTTAGCTTGGGGCCGATACGAGCAGTACTTC. V gene TRBV7-9 combines with J gene TRBJ2-7, with D maybe TRBD1 (5 bases). This CDR3 has 14 amino acids. The germline CDR1 and CDR2 sequences are SEHNR and FQNEAQ (reference sequence). Trimming left V 0 bases short and J 4 bases short, with 10 bases between.

This chain joins TRBV10-3 and TRBJ2-7, with 7 bases lining up with TRBD1. With 2 bases clipped from V and 4 bases from J, the junction kept 11 bases outside the gene matches. The CDR3 totals 16 residues. Per the germline V gene, CDR1 is ENHRY and CDR2 is SYGVKD. For the CDR3, the DNA is TGTGCCATCAGTGAGAGGACAGGATCGGGGCGATACGAGCAGTACTTC. Protein product: CAISERTGSGRYEQYF.

This chain joins TRBV5-1 and TRBJ2-7; D uncertain. Trimming shortened V by 1 base and J by 7 bases, and 15 bases separated the two germline ends. This CDR3 comprises 14 residues. Germline V gene data show CDR1 as SGHRS and CDR2 as YFSETQ. CDR3 DNA: TGCGCCAGCAGCTTGCCGGTCGGTGCTAGGGAGCAGTACTTC. Translated, it gives CASSLPVGAREQYF.

This clone was detected only once. The chain recombines TRBV18 with TRBJ2-2; D possibly uses TRBD1 or TRBD2 (5 bases each). CDR1 and CDR2 (germline): KGHSH, LQKENI. V lost 2 bases and J 1 base, leaving 11 bases between the germline ends. CDR3 length: 16 amino acids. This chain's CDR3 is CASSPYGGENTGELFF. The CDR3 DNA follows: TGTGCCAGCTCACCATATGGGGGAGAGAACACCGGGGAGCTGTTTTTT. Looking up the rest from reference TRBV18 and TRBJ2-2 gives the full variable domain: NAGVMQNPRHLVRRRGQEARLRCSPMKGHSHVYWYRQLPEEGLKFMVYLQKENIIDESGMPKERFSAEFPKEGPSILRIQQVVRGDSAAYFCASSPYGGENTGELFFGEGSRLTVL.

As for this clone: One junction end does not reproduce the germline sequence, and a read error may be involved. The V and J genes are TRBV10-2 and TRBJ2-5; D remains ambiguous. The CDR3 runs 14 residues. The germline V gene has CDR1 WSHSY and CDR2 SAAADI. The CDR3 bases are TGCGCCAGCAGTGAGTCGTCAGTTCAAGGGACCCAGTACTTC. Translated: CASSESSVQGTQYF.

The CDR3 nucleotides are TGCGCCAGCAGCCAAGACCAGGAATTCGGGGAGCTGTTTTTT. Translating gives CASSQDQEFGELFF. The rearrangement joins TRBV4-3 to TRBJ2-2; D call uncertain. Trimming shortened V by 0 bases and J by 7 bases, and 9 bases separated the two germline ends. Per germline, CDR1 LGHNA and CDR2 YSLEER. The CDR3 is 14 residues long.

This chain joins TRBV4-2 and TRBJ2-1; 15 positions match TRBD2. The CDR3 is 15 residues long. Per germline, CDR1 LGHNA and CDR2 YNFKEQ. V shed 4 bases, J shed 9 bases, and the junction held 4 bases outside the gene matches. The CDR3: CASSPGLAGGVEQFF. The CDR3 region has the DNA TGTGCCAGCAGCCCGGGACTAGCGGGAGGCGTTGAGCAGTTCTTC.

CDR3 loop: CAWTKAVRAYEQYF. The CDR3 DNA reads TGTGCCTGGACCAAGGCGGTGAGAGCATACGAGCAGTACTTC. V is TRBV30 and J is TRBJ2-7; D is undetermined. There are 14 residues in the CDR3. Germline CDR1 GTSNPN, CDR2 SVGIG (reference sequence). Trimming pared 4 bases from V and 4 bases from J, leaving 17 bases between.

The rearrangement uses TRBV6-1 and TRBJ2-1; TRBD1 matches 10 bases. CDR3 length equals 16 residues. V gave up 4 bases and J gave up 7 bases; unmatched junction bases: 10. Germline CDR1 and CDR2: MNHNS and SASEGT. In DNA, the CDR3 is TGTGCCAGCAGTGCTACCGGGACAGGGGTTCGAAATGAGCAGTTCTTC. Translating it yields CASSATGTGVRNEQFF.

This clone was counted between two and nine times. The rearrangement joins TRBV2 to TRBJ2-3; D gene unclear. V lost 7 bases and J lost 2, with 13 bases in between. Per the germline V gene, CDR1 is SNHLY and CDR2 is FYNNEI. The CDR3 runs to 14 residues. Here the CDR3 reads CASNWLGYTDTQYF. The CDR3 DNA reads TGTGCCAGCAATTGGTTGGGTTACACAGATACGCAGTATTTT.

As DNA, the CDR3 is TGTGCCAGCAGCTTGGAGCAGAATTCACCCCTCCACTTT. Translating gives CASSLEQNSPLHF. The rearrangement uses TRBV5-8 and TRBJ1-6; D not resolved. This CDR3 region has 13 residues. Trimming left V 0 bases short and J 7 bases short, with 5 bases between. Germline-derived CDR1 and CDR2 are SGHTS and YDEGEE.

The V and J genes are TRBV7-9 and TRBJ2-5, with TRBD1 identical over 7 bases. V lost 5 bases, J lost 3 bases, and 12 bases stayed unmatched. Germline values: CDR1 SEHNR, CDR2 FQNEAQ (reference sequence). The CDR3 sequence is 16 residues long. The CDR3 loop is CASSPGTVYYKETQYF. CDR3 nucleotides: TGTGCCAGCAGCCCAGGGACAGTTTACTACAAAGAGACCCAGTACTTC.

J is TRBJ1-4 and V is TRBV7-2; TRBD1 might be the D (6 bases). CDR3 size: 14 residues. Germline-derived CDR1 and CDR2 are SGHTA and FQGNSA. Trimming shortened V by 6 bases and J by 7 bases, and 15 bases separated the two germline ends. In DNA, the CDR3 is TGTGCCAGCAGTTTGCAGGGGCGCCTTGAAAAACTGTTTTTT. Translated: CASSLQGRLEKLFF. The whole variable domain, remainder taken from reference TRBV7-2 and TRBJ1-4, is GAGVSQSPSNKVTEKGKDVELRCDPISGHTALYWYRQSLGQGLEFLIYFQGNSAPDKSGLPSDRFSAERTGGSVSTLTIQRTQQEDSAVYLCASSLQGRLEKLFFGSGTQLSVL.

The chain has TRBV7-2 and TRBJ2-7; the match to TRBD2 covers 9 bases. CDR3 size: 15 residues. Germline CDR1 SGHTA, CDR2 FQGNSA. The V segment lost 2 bases and the J segment 7 bases; nucleotides outside the gene matches: 9. CDR3 region: CASSLKAGGGGEQYF. CDR3 sequence (DNA): TGTGCCAGCAGCTTAAAAGCGGGGGGCGGCGGGGAGCAGTACTTC.

The chain has TRBV5-1 and TRBJ2-1, with 12 bases identical to TRBD2. The CDR3 runs 18 residues. V lost 0 bases, J lost 4 bases, and 8 bases stayed unmatched. From germline, CDR1 is SGHRS and CDR2 YFSETQ. This chain's CDR3 is CASSLGLAGAIRYNEQFF. DNA of the CDR3: TGCGCCAGCAGCTTGGGACTAGCGGGAGCGATCCGATACAATGAGCAGTTCTTC.

The CDR3 region is CASSSGTASSGANVLTF. CDR3 nucleotide sequence: TGCGCCAGCAGCTCAGGGACAGCGAGCTCTGGGGCCAACGTCCTGACTTTC. V usage is TRBV5-1 and J usage is TRBJ2-6; 7 bases line up with TRBD1. The CDR3 has 17 residues. The junction had 6 bases not matched to a gene; V was cut back by 3 bases and J by 0 bases. From germline, CDR1 is SGHRS and CDR2 YFSETQ.